This T cell receptor (beta chain) appears in the sequencing data of a study of cytomegalovirus exposure and HLA in healthy donors. Study-level background: Earlier results showed 117 million unique TCR beta sequences derived from 150 million to 200 million T cells.

The study, taken as a whole, reports: TCR beta chains numbering some 160 were designated cytomegalovirus-associated.

A multiplex PCR was run with 60 Vbeta primers and 13 Jbeta primers. Only in-frame clones appear in the TCRdb table, and some are missing; sequencing was by immunoSEQ multiplex PCR. This table has some 89,000 clones, 80% to 90% appearing once. Losses at the gene ends were 3 bases for V and 4 bases for J; bases not matched to a gene: 4. Germline V gene lookup returns CDR1 SGHAT and CDR2 FQNNGV. CDR3 length: 14 residues. This clone came up once. Its antigen is still unknown. The chain employs TRBV11-2 and TRBJ2-7; 9 positions match TRBD1. Sequenced input: PBMCs. The TCR sequence derives from a woman in her twenties or thirties in good health and CMV-seronegative. As DNA, the CDR3 is TGTGCCAGCAGCTTGGACAGGGGTGGGTACGAGCAGTACTTC. Translating it yields CASSLDRGGYEQYF.